The clone carrying this TCR beta chain was recorded many times. Its antigen remains unknown. This entry is derived from a study of T-cell reconstitution after alpha-beta-depleted transplantation in children. Study-level results: Expanded clones from the graft, numbering several hundred, reportedly supplied alpha-beta T cells about two months after transplant. T cells produced anew were the main source of T-cell counts and diversity one year after transplant.

Preparation of the TCRbeta library involved a method that used unique molecular identifiers. TCRdb reprocessed the PCR reads via MiXCR and lists one record per CDR3 protein. The sample shows some 830,000 distinct CDR3 sequences, approximately 15% of them seen only once. The germline V gene encodes CDR1 DFQATT and CDR2 SNEGSKA (reference sequence). The CDR3 sequence is 12 residues long. The V call is TRBV20-1, the J call TRBJ2-1; D possibly corresponds to TRBD1 (6 bases). The sample was PBMCs, mostly from graft donor cells, taken 360 days after TCRalphabeta/CD19-depleted stem cell transplant. This receptor was taken from a male patient between 10 and 17 years old who had a stem cell transplant for acute lymphoblastic leukemia, so the T cells may come from the graft donor. DNA of the CDR3: TGCAGACTAGGGGGAGCGAGGGATGAGCAGTTCTTC. Its translation is CRLGGARDEQFF.